This T cell receptor beta chain was sequenced for a study of T cell clonality in common variable immunodeficiency. This clone was detected only a few times. As yet, its antigen is unknown. From the germline J gene comes the end of the CDR3, since the read stops 3 residues before it. Germline V CDR1 and CDR2: SGHVS, FQNEAQ. V lost 5 bases to trimming and J lost 3 bases; unmatched junction nucleotides: 7. The CDR3 is 16 amino acids. Broader study findings: Common variable immunodeficiency TCR beta sequences reportedly had fewer deletions and N-nucleotide insertions. CVID patient heterogeneity limited repertoire-clinical complication correlations. CVID subjects showed higher TCRbeta clonality than healthy controls.

The protocol was immunoSEQ multiplex PCR, while the TCRdb copy is restricted to in-frame clones and leaves out a portion. The record shows approximately 5,300 clones for this sample, with no singletons present. CVID meant reduced serum IgG, IgA and/or IgM plus specific antibody deficiency. This TCR was recovered from a human donor with common variable immunodeficiency. Source material: peripheral blood mononuclear cells. V is TRBV7-8 and J is TRBJ2-3; 11 bases are shared with TRBD2. The part of the CDR3 DNA that was read is TGTGCCAGCAGCCCTGCACTAGCGGGAGTAACAGATACG. As protein: CASSPALAGVTDT. The full CDR3 reads CASSPALAGVTDTQYF. The entire variable domain, with the rest obtained from reference TRBV7-8 and TRBJ2-3, is as follows: GAGVSQSPRYKVAKRGQDVALRCDPISGHVSLFWYQQALGQGPEFLTYFQNEAQLDKSGLPSDRFFAERPEGSVSTLKIQRTQQEDSAVYLCASSPALAGVTDTQYFGPGTRLTVL.